The next 10 T cell receptor beta chains were all read from a single sample in a study of T cell responses to AZD1222 COVID-19 vaccine. The data were produced by immunoSEQ multiplex PCR, yet TCRdb's version contains in-frame clones alone and is incomplete. The sample has about 110,000 clones, over 75% seen once. Sequenced here: peripheral blood, sampled on day 0 of AZD1222 vaccination. Receptors originate from an adult in good health.

This clone came up a few times. This rearrangement joins TRBV7-9 to TRBJ1-1; D remains unclear. Per the germline V gene, CDR1 is SEHNR and CDR2 is FQNEAQ (reference sequence). V was cut by 0 bases and J by 0 bases, with 11 bases left in between. CDR3 length: 16 amino acids. As DNA, the CDR3 is TGTGCCAGCAGCTTAGCGTTCGGCAGGCTGAACACTGAAGCTTTCTTT. This gives the protein CASSLAFGRLNTEAFF.

The rearrangement uses TRBV7-9 and TRBJ1-2; 7 positions match TRBD1. Trimming took 1 base from V and 3 from J; bases not matched to a gene: 5. The CDR3 spans 15 residues. The germline gives CDR1 SEHNR, CDR2 FQNEAQ (reference sequence). CDR3 amino acids: CASSLEGQLHYGYTF. In nucleotides, the CDR3 is TGTGCCAGCAGCTTAGAGGGACAGCTTCACTATGGCTACACCTTC.

A single count supports this clone. This chain connects TRBV28 to TRBJ2-2, with a possible D match to TRBD1 (5 bases). Germline V lookup: CDR1 MDHEN, CDR2 SYDVKM. The CDR3 has 13 amino acids. The V and J ends lost 7 bases and 0 bases respectively, with 6 bases between them. This chain's CDR3 is CASMGPNTGELFF. CDR3 DNA: TGTGCCAGCATGGGGCCGAACACCGGGGAGCTGTTTTTT.

Details on this clone: Additional DNA sequences in this sample encode the identical CDR3. The rearrangement joins TRBV29-1 to TRBJ1-6; D gene uncertain. CDR1 and CDR2 from the germline V gene are SQVTM and ANQGSEA. V was cut by 1 base and J by 11 bases, with 3 bases left in between. This CDR3 spans 10 amino acids. CDR3 residues: CSVEVPPLHF. CDR3 sequence (DNA): TGCAGCGTTGAAGTTCCACCCCTCCACTTT.

The V call is TRBV14, the J call TRBJ1-1; D may be TRBD1 (6 bases). This CDR3 is 14 amino acids long. CDR1 and CDR2 (germline): SGHDN, FVKESK. The V end was cut by 0 bases, the J end by 10 bases, with 15 bases between. The CDR3 region has the DNA TGTGCCAGCAGCCAAGATCATTCCCCGGGGGCAGCTTTCTTT. Its protein is CASSQDHSPGAAFF.

The DNA of the CDR3 is TGTGCCAGCAGCAGAGAGTCTATTGCCCTCACCATCCATGGCTACACCTTC. This sequence encodes CASSRESIALTIHGYTF. The chain combines TRBV14 with TRBJ1-2; D is ambiguous. V lost 5 bases and J 6 bases, leaving 25 bases between the germline ends. This CDR3 contains 17 residues. Germline CDR1 and CDR2: SGHDN and FVKESK.

V gene TRBV6-2 or TRBV6-3 combines with J gene TRBJ1-5, with 9 bases identical to TRBD1. Germline V gene data show CDR1 as MNHEY and CDR2 as SVGEGT. J gave up 6 bases and V 2 bases, and 14 bases lay outside the gene matches. There are 18 residues in the CDR3. This CDR3 is CASSYATGGGLAGQPQHF. CDR3 sequence (DNA): TGTGCCAGCAGTTACGCGACAGGGGGTGGTCTAGCTGGTCAGCCCCAGCATTTT.

The chain carries TRBV19 and TRBJ2-5; possible D gene TRBD2, 5 bases. CDR3 length equals 14 residues. Trimming shortened V by 1 base and J by 4 bases, and 10 bases separated the two germline ends. Per the germline V gene, CDR1 is LNHDA and CDR2 is SQIVND (reference sequence). The CDR3 nucleotides read TGTGCCAGTAGTATAGGGTCGGGGATAGAGACCCAGTACTTC. This sequence encodes CASSIGSGIETQYF.

The genes are TRBV18 and TRBJ1-1, with 9 bases that match TRBD1. Per germline, CDR1 KGHSH and CDR2 LQKENI. With V trimmed by 0 bases and J by 0 bases, 2 bases remained unmatched. This CDR3 spans 16 amino acids. In DNA, the CDR3 is TGTGCCAGCTCACCACCAGGGACAGGGATGAACACTGAAGCTTTCTTT. Translating it yields CASSPPGTGMNTEAFF.

V usage is TRBV7-2 and J usage is TRBJ2-1; 9 nucleotides align to TRBD1. V gave up 3 bases and J gave up 9 bases; unmatched junction bases: 6. Germline V gene lookup returns CDR1 SGHTA and CDR2 FQGNSA. The CDR3 is 14 amino acids. CDR3 in DNA: TGTGCCAGCAGCTTGCTGGGACAGGGCGGTGAGCAGTTCTTC. It is translated as CASSLLGQGGEQFF. The variable domain in full, with the rest retrieved from reference TRBV7-2 and TRBJ2-1, is GAGVSQSPSNKVTEKGKDVELRCDPISGHTALYWYRQSLGQGLEFLIYFQGNSAPDKSGLPSDRFSAERTGGSVSTLTIQRTQQEDSAVYLCASSLLGQGGEQFFGPGTRLTVL.